A single sample is the source of the 31 T cell receptor beta chains below, sequenced in a study of T cell repertoires in cytomegalovirus infection. MiXCR, run by TCRdb on the reads, gives a single entry per CDR3 protein. There are some 130,000 distinct CDR3 sequences in the sample; approximately 30% occur only once, and roughly half lies in the top ten. No antigens are known for them. This specimen was CD8+ T cells from cultured PBMCs, taken from culture after CMV antigen stimulation. These receptors were obtained from a human donor in good health (CMV status not recorded). Some clones in this sample may be carry-over from other donors' samples.

This chain uses TRBV19 with TRBJ1-1; D ambiguous. This CDR3 has 12 amino acids. The V gene lost 3 bases and the J gene lost 8 bases, with 10 bases spanning the gap. Germline V gene sequence: CDR1 LNHDA, CDR2 SQIVND (reference sequence). The CDR3 DNA reads TGTGCCAGTAGTATGGCCGGGAACGAAGCTTTCTTT. Translation gives CASSMAGNEAFF.

The rearrangement links TRBV5-1 to TRBJ2-2; TRBD1 aligns across 7 bases. The CDR3 spans 14 residues. CDR1 SGHRS and CDR2 YFSETQ come from the germline V gene. V was pared by 4 bases and J by 6 bases, with 6 bases of the junction left unmatched. CDR3 loop: CASSLGTVPGELFF. CDR3 DNA sequence: TGCGCCAGCAGCCTCGGGACAGTCCCCGGGGAGCTGTTTTTT. Looking up the rest from reference TRBV5-1 and TRBJ2-2 gives the full variable domain: KAGVTQTPRYLIKTRGQQVTLSCSPISGHRSVSWYQQTPGQGLQFLFEYFSETQRNKGNFPGRFSGRQFSNSRSEMNVSTLELGDSALYLCASSLGTVPGELFFGEGSRLTVL.

The V call is TRBV7-8, the J call TRBJ2-7; 8 bases line up with TRBD1. The CDR3 contains 14 residues. The germline V gene encodes CDR1 SGHVS and CDR2 FQNEAQ. With V trimmed by 4 bases and J by 7 bases, 9 bases remained unmatched. CDR3 amino acids: CASSSSRTGWEQYF. The CDR3 nucleotides are TGTGCCAGCAGCTCCAGCCGGACAGGGTGGGAGCAGTACTTC.

This chain connects TRBV28 to TRBJ2-1; maybe TRBD2 (7 bases). The CDR3 length is 15 residues. Germline V CDR1 and CDR2: MDHEN, SYDVKM. The V gene lost 3 bases and the J gene lost 6 bases, with 15 bases spanning the gap. DNA of the CDR3: TGTGCCAGCAGTTTCAGCGGGACACCAATCAATGAGCAGTTCTTC. Its protein product is CASSFSGTPINEQFF.

The chain is built from TRBV2 and TRBJ2-7, with TRBD2 matching 8 bases. V shed 5 bases, J shed 1 base, and the junction held 7 bases outside the gene matches. CDR3 length equals 15 residues. Germline CDR1 reads SNHLY; CDR2 reads FYNNEI. The chain's CDR3 is CASSPAGGRSYEQYF. CDR3 sequence (DNA): TGTGCCAGCAGTCCCGCGGGGGGCCGATCCTACGAGCAGTACTTC.

The table lists this clonotype with many counts. The gene calls are TRBV19 and TRBJ2-3; weak D call: TRBD2 (5 bases). Trimming left V 1 base short and J 4 bases short, with 9 bases between. The germline V gene has CDR1 LNHDA and CDR2 SQIVND (reference sequence). The CDR3 consists of 14 residues. CDR3 amino acids: CASSIGFSADTQYF. For the CDR3, the DNA is TGTGCCAGTAGTATAGGGTTTAGCGCAGATACGCAGTATTTT.

This clonotype was seen a few times. This chain connects TRBV7-9 to TRBJ2-1; the D gene could be TRBD1 or TRBD2 (5 bases each). The germline V gene encodes CDR1 SEHNR and CDR2 FQNEAQ (reference sequence). Trimming cost V 3 bases and J 4 bases, with 13 bases left between them. The CDR3 length is 15 residues. CDR3 coding DNA: TGTGCCAGCAGCTTTCCCGGGACGACTTACAATGAGCAGTTCTTC. Translating it yields CASSFPGTTYNEQFF.

A few counts support this clonotype. Compared with germline, one end of the junction differs, possibly owing to a read error. CDR3 sequence (DNA): TGTGCCAGCAGCCGGGCTACTAGCGGGGGCGGGGAGCTGTTTTTT. Translating gives CASSRATSGGGELFF. The V and J genes are TRBV4-1 and TRBJ2-2; TRBD2 agrees at 11 bases. The CDR3 has 15 amino acids. Germline-derived CDR1 and CDR2 are MGHRA and YSYEKL.

The gene calls are TRBV6-1 and TRBJ2-4; possibly TRBD2 for D (6 bases). The germline V gene has CDR1 MNHNS and CDR2 SASEGT. Between the trimmed V and J ends, which lost 6 bases and 8 bases, there was a span of 11 bases. There are 12 residues in the CDR3. The CDR3 loop reads CASSPSGDIQYF. CDR3 DNA sequence: TGTGCCAGCAGCCCCTCGGGAGACATTCAGTACTTC.

The chain couples TRBV7-9 to TRBJ1-4, with D hard to call. Deletions cut 1 base from V and 3 bases from J, with 3 bases between. Germline V gene lookup returns CDR1 SEHNR and CDR2 FQNEAQ (reference sequence). The CDR3 totals 13 residues. This CDR3 is CASSLVPNEKLFF. The CDR3 DNA sequence: TGTGCCAGCAGCTTAGTTCCTAATGAAAAACTGTTTTTT.

This clonotype appeared a few times. V gene TRBV6-6 combines with J gene TRBJ2-1, with D perhaps matching TRBD2 (5 bases). CDR3 length: 14 amino acids. CDR1 and CDR2 (germline): MNHNY, SVGAGI (reference sequence). Deletions cut 6 bases from V and 7 bases from J, with 16 bases between. The CDR3 bases are TGTGCCAGCAGATGGATAGCGAATTTAAATGAGCAGTTCTTC. This encodes CASRWIANLNEQFF.

This clonotype was recorded once. V usage is TRBV6-5 and J usage is TRBJ2-2; the D gene is possibly TRBD1 (5 bases). The CDR3 runs to 14 residues. The germline V and J ends were trimmed by 8 bases and 4 bases, with 14 bases remaining between them. Looked up from germline, CDR1 is MNHEY and CDR2 is SVGAGI. The CDR3 sequence is CASELRGFTGELFF. In nucleotides, the CDR3 is TGTGCCAGCGAGTTAAGGGGTTTCACCGGGGAGCTGTTTTTT.

This clonotype was picked up many times. The chain links TRBV7-8 to TRBJ1-1, with D unclear. The CDR3 is 15 residues long. V was pared by 5 bases and J by 0 bases, with 13 bases between. Germline CDR1 SGHVS, CDR2 FQNEAQ. Written as DNA, the CDR3 is TGTGCCAGCAGCCCCAGTCACTCAGTGAACACTGAAGCTTTCTTT. Its translation: CASSPSHSVNTEAFF.

This clonotype has ten or more counts. The V gene is TRBV5-1, the J gene TRBJ1-6, with D possibly being TRBD1 (6 bases). Germline V gene data show CDR1 as SGHRS and CDR2 as YFSETQ. This CDR3 region has 17 residues. V was pared by 0 bases and J by 3 bases, with 13 bases between. CDR3 coding DNA: TGCGCCAGCAGCTTGGATCCGGGGGCATACTATAATTCACCCCTCCACTTT. Translating it yields CASSLDPGAYYNSPLHF.

The V and J genes are TRBV9 and TRBJ1-1; D unclear. This CDR3 spans 14 amino acids. Germline V gives CDR1 SGDLS, CDR2 YYNGEE. Between the trimmed V and J ends, which lost 3 bases and 0 bases, there was a span of 9 bases. Written as DNA, the CDR3 is TGTGCCAGCAGCGGAAAAGATTTGAACACTGAAGCTTTCTTT. Translated: CASSGKDLNTEAFF.

The V and J genes are TRBV11-2 and TRBJ1-1; TRBD1 aligns across 7 bases. The CDR3 loop spans 15 amino acids. The germline V gene has CDR1 SGHAT and CDR2 FQNNGV. The V segment lost 4 bases and the J segment 2 bases; nucleotides outside the gene matches: 7. The CDR3 coding sequence is TGTGCCAGCAGCTCCTTTGGGACAGCAAACACTGAAGCTTTCTTT. It specifies CASSSFGTANTEAFF.

This chain uses TRBV12-3 or TRBV12-4 with TRBJ2-1; 8 bases are shared with TRBD1. This CDR3 comprises 12 residues. V was clipped by 6 bases and J by 9 bases; unmatched bases: 4. The CDR3 region has the DNA TGTGCCAGCAGACGGACAGGGACTGAGCAGTTCTTC. Amino acid sequence: CASRRTGTEQFF.

The CDR3 is CASSDSGAPSYEQYF. In nucleotides, the CDR3 is TGTGCCAGCAGTGATAGCGGGGCCCCGTCCTACGAGCAGTACTTC. The rearrangement joins TRBV12-3 or TRBV12-4 to TRBJ2-7, with 8 nucleotides matching TRBD2. J lost 1 base, V lost 5 bases, and 7 bases had no gene match. There are 15 residues in the CDR3.

The chain links TRBV7-9 to TRBJ1-1, with D hard to call. The germline gives CDR1 SEHNR, CDR2 FQNEAQ (reference sequence). V was shortened by 4 bases and J by 1 base, with 16 bases between the two germline ends. The CDR3 is 16 residues long. The CDR3 coding sequence is TGTGCCAGCAGCTATCCGGTGAGGGCCCCGAACACTGAAGCTTTCTTT. It specifies CASSYPVRAPNTEAFF.

V and J are TRBV25-1 and TRBJ1-5, with D perhaps matching TRBD1 (5 bases). V was pared by 3 bases and J by 6 bases, with 9 bases between. This CDR3 spans 13 amino acids. Germline CDR1 MGHDK, CDR2 SYGVNS. CDR3 bases: TGTGCCAGCAGTGAGGGGGGGGTTCAGCCCCAGCATTTT. This translates into CASSEGGVQPQHF.

This clonotype was observed a handful of times. This chain joins TRBV7-9 and TRBJ2-1; 14 bases are a match to TRBD2. The CDR3 runs to 15 residues. Germline values: CDR1 SEHNR, CDR2 FQNEAQ (reference sequence). Trimming took 4 bases from V and 9 from J; bases not matched to a gene: 5. CDR3 residues: CASSSGTSGGGEQFF. The CDR3, as DNA: TGTGCCAGCAGCTCCGGGACTAGCGGGGGAGGTGAGCAGTTCTTC.

This clonotype was counted at least ten times. The V and J genes are TRBV7-8 and TRBJ1-3; 8 bases are shared with TRBD1. The length of the CDR3 is 17 residues. From germline, CDR1 is SGHVS and CDR2 FQNEAQ. V dropped 5 bases and J dropped 0; count of bases not matched to a gene: 9. CDR3 in amino acids: CASSQRDRTFSGNTIYF. CDR3 nucleotides: TGTGCCAGCAGCCAACGGGACAGGACATTCTCTGGAAACACCATATATTTT. Variable domain in full (rest from reference TRBV7-8 and TRBJ1-3): GAGVSQSPRYKVAKRGQDVALRCDPISGHVSLFWYQQALGQGPEFLTYFQNEAQLDKSGLPSDRFFAERPEGSVSTLKIQRTQQEDSAVYLCASSQRDRTFSGNTIYFGEGSWLTVV.

This clonotype was detected once. The genes are TRBV11-2 and TRBJ2-1; tentatively, D is TRBD2 (6 bases). The germline V and J ends were trimmed by 5 bases and 8 bases, with 13 bases remaining between them. Per germline, CDR1 SGHAT and CDR2 FQNNGV. The CDR3 is made up of 13 amino acids. For the CDR3, the DNA is TGTGCCAGCAGCACAAGGACTATCGATGAGCAGTTCTTC. Protein product: CASSTRTIDEQFF. Drawing the rest from reference TRBV11-2 and TRBJ2-1, the complete variable domain is EAGVAQSPRYKIIEKRQSVAFWCNPISGHATLYWYQQILGQGPKLLIQFQNNGVVDDSQLPKDRFSAERLKGVDSTLKIQPAKLEDSAVYLCASSTRTIDEQFFGPGTRLTVL.

The chain combines TRBV6-5 with TRBJ2-7, with 8 bases that match TRBD1. V dropped 5 bases and J dropped 5; count of bases not matched to a gene: 5. CDR3 length: 13 residues. Germline CDR1 MNHEY, CDR2 SVGAGI. The CDR3 sequence is CASSPGQVHEQYF. In DNA, the CDR3 is TGTGCCAGCAGTCCGGGACAGGTCCACGAGCAGTACTTC.

This clonotype was detected a few times. V and J are TRBV13 and TRBJ2-1; 11 bases map to TRBD2. This CDR3 comprises 19 residues. J was trimmed by 0 bases and V by 1 base; bases with no gene match: 8. Germline V gives CDR1 PRHDT, CDR2 FYEKMQ (reference sequence). CDR3 protein: CASSLEGLAGGSSYNEQFF. The CDR3 nucleotides read TGTGCCAGCAGCTTAGAAGGTCTAGCGGGGGGAAGCTCCTACAATGAGCAGTTCTTC.

The genes are TRBV5-4 and TRBJ2-5; the D is unclear. The CDR3 contains 13 residues. V was cut by 7 bases and J by 1 base, with 11 bases left in between. CDR1 SGHNT and CDR2 YYREEE come from the germline V gene (reference sequence). Here the CDR3 DNA reads TGTGCCAGCCGACTCTCTAGCCAAGAGACCCAGTACTTC. Protein: CASRLSSQETQYF.

This clonotype was seen a handful of times. The chain links TRBV7-9 to TRBJ1-2, with D possibly being TRBD1 (6 bases). CDR3 length: 15 amino acids. V lost 3 bases, J lost 5 bases, and 16 bases lay in between. Germline lookup yields CDR1 SEHNR and CDR2 FQNEAQ (reference sequence). The CDR3 coding sequence is TGTGCCAGCAGCTTGCCACAGGGAGTGTGGTATGGCTACACCTTC. This sequence encodes CASSLPQGVWYGYTF.

This clonotype was seen only a few times. This chain's CDR3 is CASSFLTYTEAFF. For the CDR3, the DNA is TGTGCCAGCAGTTTTTTAACGTACACTGAAGCTTTCTTT. This chain uses TRBV12-3 or TRBV12-4 with TRBJ1-1, with D uncertain. V was cut by 3 bases and J by 3 bases, with 8 bases left in between. There are 13 residues in the CDR3.

This clonotype was counted only a few times. The V gene is TRBV19, the J gene TRBJ2-1; D remains unclear. V was clipped by 5 bases and J by 0 bases, with 8 bases between them. The CDR3 is 14 residues long. CDR1 is LNHDA and CDR2 is SQIVND in the germline V gene (reference sequence). CDR3 nucleotide sequence: TGTGCCAGTAGTTCTGGCGGCTCCTACAATGAGCAGTTCTTC. It specifies CASSSGGSYNEQFF.

This clonotype was recorded a few times. The rearrangement uses TRBV20-1 and TRBJ2-3; D is tentatively TRBD1 or TRBD2 (5 bases each). The CDR3 contains 19 residues. Germline V gene sequence: CDR1 DFQATT, CDR2 SNEGSKA (reference sequence). V was pared by 5 bases and J by 0 bases, with 27 bases between. CDR3 protein: CSARPWNGAPPISTDTQYF. The CDR3 DNA reads as TGCAGTGCTCGTCCGTGGAACGGGGCGCCCCCGATTAGCACAGATACGCAGTATTTT.

This clonotype has just a few counts. J is TRBJ2-1 and V is TRBV27; D is tentatively TRBD1 or TRBD2 (5 bases each). Trimming stripped 5 bases from V and 8 bases from J, with 22 bases between. The CDR3 has 16 amino acids. Germline V gives CDR1 MNHEY, CDR2 SMNVEV (reference sequence). The CDR3 region is CASSLNAGTPGDEQFF. The CDR3 nucleotides are TGTGCCAGCAGTCTCAACGCCGGGACCCCAGGCGATGAGCAGTTCTTC.